This T cell receptor (beta chain) was captured in a study of blood T cell repertoires in COVID-19. For the study at large: Sources were T cells, B-cell-depleted T cells, or PBMCs; the material itself was cDNA or gDNA.

The CDR3 loop spans 14 amino acids. V lost 5 bases and J 7 bases, leaving 12 bases between the germline ends. Germline CDR1 MNHEY, CDR2 SMNVEV (reference sequence). Clinical histories supplied by participants themselves formed the basis of cohort assignment. As originally analysed: By means of reference gene primer amplification, nucleated cell counts were estimated. Measured with immunoSEQ multiplex PCR; TCRdb has only the in-frame clones, and not every one. That table supplies the V and J calls and clone size; D and trimming were determined from the DNA. The profile shows a few hundred thousand clones, 88% of them singletons.

This chain uses TRBV27 with TRBJ1-6; no reliable D call. This clonotype originated in an older woman in a cohort exposed to, infected with or recovered from COVID-19 (not recorded which). Sequencing was performed on PBMCs or T cells enriched from blood (not recorded which). CDR3 residues: CASSPQTGNSPLHF. The CDR3 DNA sequence: TGTGCCAGCAGTCCACAGACGGGAAATTCACCCCTCCACTTT.